These T cell receptor beta chains were read from a single sample in a study of blood T cell repertoires in COVID-19. The method was immunoSEQ multiplex PCR; TCRdb's version includes in-frame clones alone and lacks a portion of them. The sample holds about 280,000 clones, 83% seen once. The sample consisted of peripheral blood. The receptors come from a woman aged 45 to 65 who had recovered from COVID-19. CDR3s include the opening cysteine and the closing phenylalanine or tryptophan. The D gene is left open where the match is weak. The size of a clone is reported for some rows only, either as once, few or many, or as a class for expanded clones.

J gene: TRBJ1-1
D gene: TRBD1
V gene: TRBV5-1
clone size: -
CDR3 protein: CASNPGDRGVTEAFF
CDR3 DNA: TGCGCCAGCAATCCCGGAGACAGGGGAGTAACTGAAGCTTTCTTT

J gene: TRBJ2-7
D gene: -
V gene: TRBV28
clone size: -
CDR3 protein: CASRKSGPSSYEQYF
CDR3 DNA: TGTGCCAGCAGAAAAAGCGGGCCTAGCTCCTACGAGCAGTACTTC

J gene: TRBJ1-2
D gene: TRBD1
V gene: TRBV25-1
clone size: -
CDR3 protein: CASSSGGTYGYTF
CDR3 DNA: TGTGCCAGCAGTTCAGGGGGAACGTATGGCTACACCTTC

J gene: TRBJ1-2
D gene: -
V gene: TRBV28
clone size: -
CDR3 protein: CASVRGGAYGYTF
CDR3 DNA: TGTGCCAGCGTGAGGGGGGGCGCCTATGGCTACACCTTC

J gene: TRBJ1-1
D gene: -
V gene: TRBV4-3
clone size: -
CDR3 protein: CASSLRTDTLTNTEAFF
CDR3 DNA: TGCGCCAGCAGTCTTCGGACAGACACCCTAACTAACACTGAAGCTTTCTTT

J gene: TRBJ2-7
D gene: TRBD1
V gene: TRBV19
clone size: -
CDR3 protein: CASSFGQATYEQYF
CDR3 DNA: TGTGCCAGTAGTTTTGGACAGGCGACCTACGAGCAGTACTTC

J gene: TRBJ1-5
D gene: -
V gene: TRBV2
clone size: few
CDR3 protein: CASIFAVGQPQHF
CDR3 DNA: TGTGCCAGCATTTTCGCCGTCGGTCAGCCCCAGCATTTT

J gene: TRBJ1-4
D gene: -
V gene: TRBV2
clone size: -
CDR3 protein: CASKITGATNEKLFF
CDR3 DNA: TGTGCCAGCAAAATAACGGGGGCAACTAATGAAAAACTGTTTTTT

J gene: TRBJ1-3
D gene: TRBD1
V gene: TRBV7-9
clone size: -
CDR3 protein: CASSPEGGQGKSGNTIYF
CDR3 DNA: TGTGCCAGCAGCCCCGAGGGCGGACAGGGAAAATCTGGAAACACCATATATTTT

J gene: TRBJ2-5
D gene: -
V gene: TRBV5-1
clone size: once
CDR3 protein: CASSLQGGRQETQYF
CDR3 DNA: TGCGCCAGCAGCTTACAGGGTGGGCGGCAAGAGACCCAGTACTTC

J gene: TRBJ2-4
D gene: TRBD2
V gene: TRBV19
clone size: -
CDR3 protein: CASSAGWGGKNIQYF
CDR3 DNA: TGTGCCAGTAGTGCAGGGTGGGGGGGCAAAAACATTCAGTACTTC

J gene: TRBJ2-7
D gene: TRBD2
V gene: TRBV9
clone size: -
CDR3 protein: CASSFTSGSNYEQYF
CDR3 DNA: TGTGCCAGCAGCTTTACTAGCGGGAGTAACTACGAGCAGTACTTC

J gene: TRBJ2-7
D gene: -
V gene: TRBV2
clone size: few
CDR3 protein: CAKSDSSTRYEQYF
CDR3 DNA: TGTGCCAAGTCGGACAGCTCTACCCGCTACGAGCAGTACTTC

J gene: TRBJ2-7
D gene: TRBD1
V gene: TRBV7-2
clone size: -
CDR3 protein: CASSIRSDRRYEQYF
CDR3 DNA: TGTGCCAGCAGCATCCGATCGGACAGGAGGTACGAGCAGTACTTC

J gene: TRBJ2-7
D gene: TRBD2
V gene: TRBV27
clone size: -
CDR3 protein: CASSSEAGGRYEQYF
CDR3 DNA: TGTGCCAGCAGTTCGGAAGCGGGGGGGCGGTACGAGCAGTACTTC

J gene: TRBJ2-3
D gene: -
V gene: TRBV2
clone size: once
CDR3 protein: CASSDPGDPRGPDTQYF
CDR3 DNA: TGTGCCAGCAGCGACCCAGGGGACCCCAGAGGGCCAGATACGCAGTATTTT

J gene: TRBJ1-4
D gene: -
V gene: TRBV3-1/TRBV3-2
clone size: -
CDR3 protein: CASKRQTATNEKLFF
CDR3 DNA: TGTGCCAGCAAGAGGCAGACAGCAACTAATGAAAAACTGTTTTTT

J gene: TRBJ2-5
D gene: -
V gene: TRBV7-8
clone size: -
CDR3 protein: CASSLIMGGTLRRNETQYF
CDR3 DNA: TGTGCCAGCAGCTTAATTATGGGAGGGACACTTAGAAGGAATGAGACCCAGTACTTC

J gene: TRBJ2-7
D gene: TRBD1
V gene: TRBV7-9
clone size: few
CDR3 protein: CASSQTGTGVSYEQYF
CDR3 DNA: TGTGCCAGCAGCCAAACCGGGACAGGGGTCTCCTACGAGCAGTACTTC

J gene: TRBJ2-7
D gene: -
V gene: TRBV19
clone size: -
CDR3 protein: CASRLTQGVYEQYF
CDR3 DNA: TGTGCCAGTAGACTCACCCAGGGTGTCTACGAGCAGTACTTC